This TCR beta chain stems from a study of CD8+ T cells in alopecia areata. Regarding the study as a whole: Scalp sequencing also captures normal skin's resident alphabeta T cells.

RNA was extracted and reverse transcribed into cDNA as the sequencing template. Method: immunoSEQ multiplex PCR; TCRdb's copy keeps in-frame clones and lacks some. This table has some 130,000 clones, under 60% appearing once. Worth noting for this clone: The antigen is not known.

The CDR3 is 13 residues long. Trimming stripped 6 bases from V and 11 bases from J, with 17 bases between. CDR1 is SQVTM, CDR2 ANQGSEA, per germline. The sample in question was CD4+ T cells sorted from blood, obtained at week 0. The TCR comes from a human donor with alopecia areata. The chain joins TRBV29-1 to TRBJ1-6, with a tentative D call TRBD1 (5 bases). The CDR3 DNA is TGCAGCGTGGGGGAAGGGGATAGGACACCCCTCCACTTT. Its translation is CSVGEGDRTPLHF.